The 23 T cell receptor beta chains given below trace back to one sample, sequenced in a study of shared clonotypes between healthy human individuals. Sequenced by immunoSEQ multiplex PCR; TCRdb stores in-frame clones only, minus some. The sample lists 75,000 to 100,000 clones, around 47% occurring once. Sequences were obtained from PBMCs. The receptors shown here come from a woman between 40 and 50 years old in good health. Some clones in this sample may be carry-over from other donors' samples.

The rearrangement uses TRBV18 and TRBJ2-3; 9 bases line up with TRBD1. V was clipped by 3 bases and J by 6 bases; unmatched bases: 4. This CDR3 is 14 amino acids long. Germline V gene lookup returns CDR1 KGHSH and CDR2 LQKENI. CDR3 nucleotide sequence: TGTGCCAGCTCACCGGACAGGGGTGTGGATACGCAGTATTTT. This encodes CASSPDRGVDTQYF.

This clone was seen only a few times. The rearrangement uses TRBV28 and TRBJ1-5; D possibly corresponds to TRBD1 (6 bases). CDR3 length: 17 residues. Trimming removed 8 bases at V and 0 bases at J, with 20 bases between. Looked up from germline, CDR1 is MDHEN and CDR2 is SYDVKM. The CDR3 loop is CASGGQTPNLSNQPQHF. The CDR3 coding sequence is TGTGCCAGCGGTGGACAGACACCAAACCTTAGCAATCAGCCCCAGCATTTT.

The chain has TRBV28 and TRBJ2-2, with D perhaps TRBD1 or TRBD2 (6 bases each). Trimming removed 8 bases at V and 3 bases at J, with 10 bases between. There are 13 residues in the CDR3. CDR1 and CDR2 (germline): MDHEN, SYDVKM. CDR3 amino acids: CASVGGHTGELFF. DNA for the CDR3: TGTGCCAGCGTAGGGGGGCACACCGGGGAGCTGTTTTTT. The complete variable domain, with remaining parts taken from reference TRBV28 and TRBJ2-2, reads DVKVTQSSRYLVKRTGEKVFLECVQDMDHENMFWYRQDPGLGLRLIYFSYDVKMKEKGDIPEGYSVSREKKERFSLILESASTNQTSMYLCASVGGHTGELFFGEGSRLTVL.

The chain uses TRBV7-2 and TRBJ2-3; D ambiguous. Germline CDR1 is SGHTA and CDR2 is FQGNSA. V dropped 3 bases and J dropped 2 bases, with 6 bases sitting between them. There are 13 residues in the CDR3. For the CDR3, the DNA is TGTGCCAGCAGCTTTGTCACCACAGATACGCAGTATTTT. It specifies CASSFVTTDTQYF. Filled out from reference TRBV7-2 and TRBJ2-3, the complete variable domain reads GAGVSQSPSNKVTEKGKDVELRCDPISGHTALYWYRQSLGQGLEFLIYFQGNSAPDKSGLPSDRFSAERTGGSVSTLTIQRTQQEDSAVYLCASSFVTTDTQYFGPGTRLTVL.

The gene calls are TRBV28 and TRBJ2-7; 11 bases line up with TRBD2. Germline lookup yields CDR1 MDHEN and CDR2 SYDVKM. V dropped 0 bases and J dropped 2; count of bases not matched to a gene: 3. The CDR3 loop spans 16 amino acids. The CDR3 nucleotides read TGTGCCAGCAGTTTATGGAGACTAGCGGGACCCTACGAGCAGTACTTC. Amino acids: CASSLWRLAGPYEQYF.

The CDR3 DNA reads TGTGCCTGGAGTGCGGGAGGGTCAGAGACCCAGTACTTC. This sequence encodes CAWSAGGSETQYF. The V call is TRBV30, the J call TRBJ2-5; 8 bases are shared with TRBD2. V shed 1 base and J 4 bases; nucleotides not matched to a gene: 2. The CDR3 covers 13 residues. Per the germline V gene, CDR1 is GTSNPN and CDR2 is SVGIG (reference sequence).

This clone came up a few times. The chain uses TRBV18 and TRBJ1-1; D perhaps matches TRBD1 (6 bases). Germline CDR1 is KGHSH and CDR2 is LQKENI. The CDR3 runs 15 residues. Trimming removed 2 bases at V and 1 base at J, with 11 bases between. In DNA, the CDR3 is TGTGCCAGCTCACCAGGGCAGGGGAGGAACACTGAAGCTTTCTTT. Amino acids: CASSPGQGRNTEAFF.

The chain joins TRBV28 to TRBJ1-2; the match to TRBD1 covers 7 bases. This CDR3 comprises 13 residues. The germline V gene has CDR1 MDHEN and CDR2 SYDVKM. V trimming: 7 bases; J trimming: 4 bases; junction bases outside the gene matches: 6. The CDR3 nucleotides read TGTGCCAGCAACTCCGGGACAGCCTATGGCTACACCTTC. Translated, it gives CASNSGTAYGYTF.

This clone was picked up many times. The chain recombines TRBV27 with TRBJ1-1; D is possibly TRBD1 (5 bases). This CDR3 spans 15 amino acids. Germline assignment: CDR1 MNHEY and CDR2 SMNVEV (reference sequence). Trimming pared 7 bases from V and 0 bases from J, leaving 15 bases between. CDR3 sequence reads: CASTPRVAVNTEAFF. Written as DNA, the CDR3 is TGTGCCAGCACCCCCAGGGTGGCTGTGAACACTGAAGCTTTCTTT.

V and J are TRBV6-5 and TRBJ1-5; 10 nucleotides align to TRBD1. V lost 4 bases to trimming and J lost 1 base; unmatched junction nucleotides: 1. Germline CDR1 MNHEY, CDR2 SVGAGI. The CDR3 has 15 residues. The CDR3 protein is CASSSTGGSNQPQHF. The CDR3, as DNA: TGTGCCAGCAGTTCGACAGGGGGCAGCAATCAGCCCCAGCATTTT.

This clone was seen more than once but under ten times. The chain combines TRBV29-1 with TRBJ1-2, with D perhaps matching TRBD1 (5 bases). The germline gives CDR1 SQVTM, CDR2 ANQGSEA. This CDR3 contains 12 residues. V gave up 0 bases and J gave up 5 bases, with 7 bases separating them. The CDR3 nucleotides read TGCAGCGTTGAAGATCAGGGATATGGCTACACCTTC. Protein sequence: CSVEDQGYGYTF.

The chain has TRBV10-2 and TRBJ2-5; no definite D call. The CDR3 is 12 amino acids. The germline V gene encodes CDR1 WSHSY and CDR2 SAAADI. Between the trimmed V and J ends, which lost 5 bases and 2 bases, there was a span of 6 bases. This chain's CDR3 is CASSTTQETQYF. The DNA of the CDR3 is TGCGCCAGCAGTACTACTCAAGAGACCCAGTACTTC.

This chain connects TRBV30 to TRBJ2-1, with D unresolved. CDR3 size: 14 residues. V was shortened by 0 bases and J by 7 bases, with 13 bases between the two germline ends. Per germline, CDR1 GTSNPN and CDR2 SVGIG (reference sequence). CDR3 loop: CAWSVQTPINEQFF. CDR3 in DNA: TGTGCCTGGAGTGTACAGACGCCAATAAATGAGCAGTTCTTC.

This clone was counted once. V usage is TRBV28 and J usage is TRBJ2-7, with 14 bases fitting TRBD2. CDR1 is MDHEN and CDR2 is SYDVKM in the germline V gene. V gave up 7 bases and J gave up 3 bases; unmatched junction bases: 2. The CDR3 is 14 residues long. The CDR3 loop reads CASTGTSGSYEQYF. CDR3 sequence (DNA): TGTGCCAGCACCGGGACTAGCGGGAGCTACGAGCAGTACTTC.

This chain uses TRBV29-1 with TRBJ2-7; possible D gene TRBD2, 5 bases. V was trimmed by 4 bases and J by 3 bases, leaving 13 bases between them. Germline V gene lookup returns CDR1 SQVTM and CDR2 ANQGSEA. The CDR3 runs to 13 residues. The CDR3: CSVAGLGFYEQYF. CDR3 in DNA: TGCAGCGTTGCCGGACTGGGATTCTACGAGCAGTACTTC.

Concerning this clone: A far larger clone is only one base removed, so a read error is likely. Different DNA sequences within this sample yield the same CDR3. The chain has TRBV7-9 and TRBJ2-7; 7 bases are shared with TRBD2. V shed 0 bases, J shed 5 bases, and the junction held 10 bases outside the gene matches. This CDR3 is built from 16 residues. Germline assignment: CDR1 SEHNR and CDR2 FQNEAQ (reference sequence). CDR3 coding DNA: TGTGCCAGCAGCTTAGCGATCGCGGGGGTATCACACGAGCAGTACTTC. Its translation: CASSLAIAGVSHEQYF.

This clone was seen many times. At the DNA level, this CDR3 is encoded by other sequences in the same sample as well. V usage is TRBV30 and J usage is TRBJ1-5; D unresolved. The V end lost 1 base, the J end lost 4 bases, and 5 bases lay between the germline ends. Looked up from germline, CDR1 is GTSNPN and CDR2 is SVGIG (reference sequence). The CDR3 totals 12 residues. Written as DNA, the CDR3 is TGTGCCTGGAGTGGCAGTAATCAGCCCCAGCATTTT. The encoded protein is CAWSGSNQPQHF.

This clone has a handful of counts. This chain connects TRBV28 to TRBJ1-5, with TRBD1 as a possible D gene (5 bases). This CDR3 contains 15 residues. The V and J ends lost 2 bases and 5 bases respectively, with 13 bases between them. The V gene's germline CDR1 is MDHEN and CDR2 SYDVKM. The CDR3 loop reads CASSLTPSGDQPQHF. CDR3 nucleotides: TGTGCCAGCAGTTTAACTCCCTCGGGGGATCAGCCCCAGCATTTT.

The chain is built from TRBV27 and TRBJ2-7; D is ambiguous. Trimming took 5 bases from V and 5 from J, leaving 22 bases between them. The CDR3 extends over 16 amino acids. Germline V gene sequence: CDR1 MNHEY, CDR2 SMNVEV (reference sequence). The CDR3 nucleotides are TGTGCCAGCAGTCTTGATGGCGGCGCCTGGGGTCACGAGCAGTACTTC. Translating gives CASSLDGGAWGHEQYF.

This clone has a handful of counts. V usage is TRBV7-9 and J usage is TRBJ2-7; maybe TRBD1 (5 bases). CDR3 length equals 14 residues. In germline, CDR1 is SEHNR, CDR2 FQNEAQ (reference sequence). The V gene lost 5 bases and the J gene lost 4 bases, with 15 bases spanning the gap. This chain's CDR3 is CASSSPTVKYEQYF. The CDR3 DNA reads as TGTGCCAGCAGCAGCCCGACAGTGAAGTACGAGCAGTACTTC.

In this sample, this clone turned up once. V usage is TRBV29-1 and J usage is TRBJ2-7, with 9 bases that match TRBD1. The trim removed 4 bases at V and 4 bases at J, leaving 8 bases unmatched. The CDR3 loop spans 14 amino acids. The germline CDR1 and CDR2 sequences are SQVTM and ANQGSEA. Here the CDR3 DNA reads TGCAGCGTTGCTCCCGGGACAGGGAGATACGAGCAGTACTTC. This sequence encodes CSVAPGTGRYEQYF.

This clone was observed at least ten times. The chain uses TRBV5-4 and TRBJ1-4; TRBD1 matches at 7 bases. The CDR3 length is 15 residues. Germline loops: CDR1 SGHNT, CDR2 YYREEE (reference sequence). V shed 4 bases and J 5 bases; nucleotides not matched to a gene: 8. The CDR3 region has the DNA TGTGCCAGCAGCCCCCGGACAGGTCAGAATGAAAAACTGTTTTTT. As protein: CASSPRTGQNEKLFF.

The chain has TRBV2 and TRBJ2-5; D not certain. The J call may be wrong; the DNA end is better matched by TRBJ2-7. This CDR3 region has 15 residues. CDR1 and CDR2 (germline): SNHLY, FYNNEI. Written as DNA, the CDR3 is TGTGCCAGCAGATCTTGGAGCACCTTCTCCTACGAGCAGTACTTC. The encoded protein is CASRSWSTFSYEQYF.